These 14 T cell receptor beta chains share one sample of origin, sequenced in a study of tissue T cells after allogeneic stem cell transplantation (dated by TCRdb to between 2021 and 2024). Library construction relied on the immunoSEQ multiplex PCR assay. TCRdb re-hosts the immuneACCESS table, in-frame sequences only. Its copies lack some clones; in the studies checked, an unresolved V gene accounts for under half of them, and the cause for the rest is not known. The sample has some 10,000 clones on record, 65% of them singletons. Together, the top ten hold 20% to 30% of the sample. The sample's time point label, in plain terms: human tissue collected at research (rapid) autopsy. This material consisted of tissue from the stomach, taken at autopsy. The receptors originated from a male donor at least 60 years old with lung cancer.

This chain joins TRBV24-1 and TRBJ1-3; D is possibly TRBD1 (6 bases). Germline V gives CDR1 KGHDR, CDR2 SFDVKD. V lost 3 bases to trimming and J lost 1 base, with 18 bases between them. The CDR3 totals 18 residues. The chain's CDR3 is CATSDHRGVQGSGNTIYF. In DNA, the CDR3 is TGTGCCACCAGTGATCACCGGGGCGTACAGGGATCTGGAAACACCATATATTTT.

This rearrangement joins TRBV6-2 or TRBV6-3 to TRBJ1-2; the D gene is possibly TRBD1 (6 bases). CDR1 is MNHEY and CDR2 is SVGEGT in the germline V gene. V lost 6 bases, J lost 5 bases, and 13 bases lay in between. The CDR3 extends over 13 amino acids. The CDR3 loop is CASSEQGRYGYTF. In DNA, the CDR3 is TGTGCCAGCAGCGAACAGGGACGGTATGGCTACACCTTC.

The chain employs TRBV7-9 and TRBJ1-2; D unresolved. Germline V gene sequence: CDR1 SEHNR, CDR2 FQNEAQ (reference sequence). The CDR3 contains 15 residues. The V end lost 0 bases, the J end lost 0 bases, and 8 bases lay between the germline ends. For the CDR3, the DNA is TGTGCCAGCAGCTTAGCGCACGTTTCTAACTATGGCTACACCTTC. Residues: CASSLAHVSNYGYTF.

The sample holds a few counts of this clone. The chain is built from TRBV7-9 and TRBJ1-1; D remains ambiguous. The length of the CDR3 is 12 residues. The V end lost 1 base, the J end lost 4 bases, and 4 bases lay between the germline ends. CDR1 and CDR2 from the germline V gene are SEHNR and FQNEAQ (reference sequence). The CDR3 DNA sequence: TGTGCCAGCAGCTTAGACCTCACTGAAGCTTTCTTT. Translated, it gives CASSLDLTEAFF.

The V and J genes are TRBV6-2 or TRBV6-3 and TRBJ2-3; no reliable D call. The germline V and J ends were trimmed by 2 bases and 11 bases, with 14 bases remaining between them. The CDR3 covers 13 residues. CDR1 is MNHEY and CDR2 is SVGEGT in the germline V gene. In DNA form, the CDR3 reads TGTGCCAGCAGTTACACCCTATCGGATGTGCAGTATTTT. Translating it yields CASSYTLSDVQYF.

The V call is TRBV6-6, the J call TRBJ2-7; tentative D call: TRBD1 (6 bases). Germline CDR1 reads MNHNY; CDR2 reads SVGAGI (reference sequence). The length of the CDR3 is 15 residues. V was shortened by 6 bases and J by 0 bases, with 15 bases between the two germline ends. The CDR3, as DNA: TGTGCCAGCAGGGATATCAGGGGACCCTCCTACGAGCAGTACTTC. Translation gives CASRDIRGPSYEQYF.

V usage is TRBV28 and J usage is TRBJ1-3; a possible D gene is TRBD1 (6 bases). The CDR3 runs to 17 residues. Trimming pared 5 bases from V and 0 bases from J, leaving 17 bases between. The germline V gene has CDR1 MDHEN and CDR2 SYDVKM. The CDR3: CASSPPTGPSSGNTIYF. The CDR3 DNA reads TGTGCCAGCAGTCCCCCGACAGGACCTTCCTCTGGAAACACCATATATTTT.

This chain links TRBV5-4 with TRBJ2-4; 10 bases align to TRBD2. Germline values: CDR1 SGHNT, CDR2 YYREEE (reference sequence). The junction had 11 bases not matched to a gene; V was cut back by 3 bases and J by 11 bases. The CDR3 extends over 15 amino acids. CDR3 sequence reads: CASSSGRGLASVQYF. The CDR3 DNA is TGTGCCAGCAGCTCCGGCCGGGGACTAGCGTCCGTTCAGTACTTC.

The rearrangement uses TRBV7-2 and TRBJ2-2; possible D gene TRBD2, 7 bases. V was trimmed by 5 bases and J by 7 bases, leaving 17 bases between them. Germline CDR1 reads SGHTA; CDR2 reads FQGNSA. The CDR3 extends over 15 amino acids. CDR3 sequence (DNA): TGTGCCAGCAGCGAAGTGGCGGGGGCCAACGGGGAGCTGTTTTTT. Translating gives CASSEVAGANGELFF.

The chain employs TRBV11-2 and TRBJ2-7; no definite D call. CDR1 and CDR2 from the germline V gene are SGHAT and FQNNGV. The ends were cut back, 5 bases at V and 0 bases at J, with 14 bases in the middle. The CDR3 has 15 amino acids. CDR3 residues: CASSPPALSSYEQYF. The CDR3 nucleotides read TGTGCCAGCAGCCCACCCGCGCTAAGCTCCTACGAGCAGTACTTC.

This chain links TRBV20-1 with TRBJ2-1; D remains ambiguous. The CDR3 runs 10 residues. Germline V CDR1 and CDR2: DFQATT, SNEGSKA (reference sequence). The V and J ends lost 5 bases and 13 bases respectively, with 12 bases between them. In nucleotides, the CDR3 is TGCAGTGCTGCCAACAGAGATCAGTTCTTC. Amino acids: CSAANRDQFF.

This clone was recorded a few times. This chain links TRBV10-2 with TRBJ1-4; D may be TRBD1 (6 bases). Germline CDR1 WSHSY, CDR2 SAAADI. V lost 8 bases and J lost 8, with 15 bases in between. This CDR3 is built from 13 residues. CDR3 bases: TGCGCCAGCGGAGGTCTGAGGGGGGAAAAACTGTTTTTT. It encodes CASGGLRGEKLFF.

This sequence joins TRBV19 and TRBJ1-4, with TRBD1 matching 12 bases. The CDR3 loop spans 18 amino acids. Unmatched junction bases numbered 9, after V lost 3 bases and J lost 4 bases. Germline V gene data show CDR1 as LNHDA and CDR2 as SQIVND (reference sequence). CDR3: CASSMGTGGIPDNEKLFF. CDR3 DNA sequence: TGTGCCAGTAGTATGGGGACAGGGGGCATTCCGGATAATGAAAAACTGTTTTTT.

J is TRBJ2-3 and V is TRBV15; 9 positions match TRBD2. The CDR3 runs 15 residues. Unmatched junction bases numbered 7, after V lost 5 bases and J lost 4 bases. Germline CDR1 is LNHNV and CDR2 is YYDKDF (reference sequence). CDR3 coding DNA: TGTGCCACCAGCGAGGGGGGACTAGCCGCAGATACGCAGTATTTT. Its translation is CATSEGGLAADTQYF.